The clone carrying this T cell receptor beta chain was seen a handful of times. The authors' processing: By means of reference gene primer amplification, nucleated cell counts were estimated. Sequencing was performed with immunoSEQ multiplex PCR; in TCRdb, only in-frame clones are kept and a portion is missing. V and J calls and clone size are copied from that table; D and trimming were computed from the DNA. Of 55,000 to 75,000 clones in the sample, approximately 78% are singletons; the top ten hold 9% to 9.5%. The CDR3 spans 15 residues. The junction had 10 bases not matched to a gene; V was cut back by 3 bases and J by 12 bases. The germline V gene encodes CDR1 KGHSH and CDR2 LQKENI. The data belong to a study of blood T cell repertoires in COVID-19. Study at large: Spain, Italy and the United States supplied samples that represented acute and convalescent COVID-19. PBMCs, B-cell-depleted T cells, or T cells were the source of the cDNA or gDNA that made up the material.

The chain employs TRBV18 and TRBJ2-1; 11 nucleotides match TRBD2. This receptor was obtained from a human donor in a cohort sampled during active COVID-19. Sequencing input: peripheral blood. The CDR3 loop reads CASSPVSGRAAGQFF. The CDR3 DNA reads TGTGCCAGCTCACCCGTTAGCGGGAGGGCCGCGGGGCAGTTCTTC.